This T cell receptor (beta chain) was found in a study of prognosis after radiotherapy for stage I lung cancer. This clonotype was counted at least ten times. The CDR3 sequence is 13 residues long. V was shortened by 5 bases and J by 8 bases, with 15 bases between the two germline ends. Looked up from germline, CDR1 is MDHEN and CDR2 is SYDVKM. Genomic DNA was the source, and TCR beta CDR3 was amplified from it by two-round multiplex PCR. The use of primers specific to each TRBV and TRBJ gene characterized first-round PCR. TCRdb processed the multiplex PCR reads anew with MiXCR; each CDR3 protein has one entry. The sample yields about 27,000 distinct CDR3 sequences, 30% seen once.

Sequences were derived from PBMCs, sampled before or after stereotactic body radiation therapy (not recorded which). This rearrangement joins TRBV28 to TRBJ1-2; D not certain. The source of this sequence is a donor over 45 with non-small cell lung cancer. The DNA of the CDR3 is TGTGCCAGCAGTCTCCCGACATCCTTGGGCTACACCTTC. Amino acids: CASSLPTSLGYTF.